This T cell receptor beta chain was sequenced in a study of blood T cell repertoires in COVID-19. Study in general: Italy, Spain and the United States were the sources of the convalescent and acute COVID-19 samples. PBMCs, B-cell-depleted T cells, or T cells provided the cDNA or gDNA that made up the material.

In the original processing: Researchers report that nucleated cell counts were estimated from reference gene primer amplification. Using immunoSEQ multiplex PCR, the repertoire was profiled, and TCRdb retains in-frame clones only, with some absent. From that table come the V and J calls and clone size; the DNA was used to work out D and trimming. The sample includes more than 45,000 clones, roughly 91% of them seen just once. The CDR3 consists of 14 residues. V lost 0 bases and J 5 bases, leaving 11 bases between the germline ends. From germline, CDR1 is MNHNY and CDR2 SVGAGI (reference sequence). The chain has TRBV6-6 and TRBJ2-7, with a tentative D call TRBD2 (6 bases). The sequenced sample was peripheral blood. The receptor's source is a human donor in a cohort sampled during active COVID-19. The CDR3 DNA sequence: TGTGCCAGCAGTTACTCCTTAGGGAGGAACGAGCAGTACTTC. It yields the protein CASSYSLGRNEQYF.